This T cell receptor (beta chain) was captured by sequencing in a study of blood T cell repertoires in COVID-19. Study-level information: Collection of acute and convalescent COVID-19 samples took place in the United States, Italy and Spain. PBMCs, B-cell-depleted T cells, or T cells were the source of the cDNA or gDNA that made up the material.

Those enrolled in Seattle joined during active infection and were followed longitudinally afterward. Authors' data handling: Amplification with reference gene primers provided the estimates of nucleated cell counts. Produced via immunoSEQ multiplex PCR; TCRdb's table is partial and in-frame only. Clone size and V and J calls were adopted from that table, with D and trimming inferred from the DNA. The table lists about 170,000 clones, roughly four fifths of them singletons. This CDR3 is 16 amino acids long. In germline, CDR1 is LGHNA, CDR2 YSLEER. Trimming took 0 bases from V and 1 from J; bases not matched to a gene: 2.

J is TRBJ2-5 and V is TRBV4-3; 10 positions match TRBD1. The sample taken for sequencing was peripheral blood. The receptor's source is a woman aged 80 or over with COVID-19, enrolled during active disease. The CDR3 spells CASSQEGTGVQETQYF. CDR3 bases: TGCGCCAGCAGCCAAGAGGGGACAGGGGTCCAAGAGACCCAGTACTTC.